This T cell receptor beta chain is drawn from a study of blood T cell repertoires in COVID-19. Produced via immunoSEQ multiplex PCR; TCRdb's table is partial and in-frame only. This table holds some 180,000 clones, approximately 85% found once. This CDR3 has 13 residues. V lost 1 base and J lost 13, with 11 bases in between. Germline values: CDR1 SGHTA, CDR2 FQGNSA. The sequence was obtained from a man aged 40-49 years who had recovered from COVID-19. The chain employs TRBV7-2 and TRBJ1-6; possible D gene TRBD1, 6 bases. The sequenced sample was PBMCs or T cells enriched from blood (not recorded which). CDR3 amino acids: CASSLVEGDPLHF. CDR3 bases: TGTGCCAGCAGCTTAGTTGAGGGGGATCCCCTCCACTTT.